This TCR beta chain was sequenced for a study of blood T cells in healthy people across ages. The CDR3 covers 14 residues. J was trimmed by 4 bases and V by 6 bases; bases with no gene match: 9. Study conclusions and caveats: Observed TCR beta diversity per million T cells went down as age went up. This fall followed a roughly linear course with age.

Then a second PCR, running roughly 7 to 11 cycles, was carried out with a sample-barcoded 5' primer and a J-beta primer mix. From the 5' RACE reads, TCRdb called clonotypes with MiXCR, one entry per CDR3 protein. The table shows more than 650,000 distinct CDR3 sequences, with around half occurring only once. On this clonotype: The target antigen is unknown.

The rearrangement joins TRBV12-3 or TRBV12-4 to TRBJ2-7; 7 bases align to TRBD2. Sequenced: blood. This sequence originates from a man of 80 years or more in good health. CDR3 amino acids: CASRGSGVTYEQYF. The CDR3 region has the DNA TGTGCCAGCAGGGGAAGCGGGGTTACTTACGAGCAGTACTTC.